This T cell receptor beta chain was sequenced in a study of early T cells in non-severe SARS-CoV-2 infection. Study-wide findings and caveats: Matching results from VDJdb favored anti-spike CD8 responses, leaving private and CD4 specificities undetected.

This clonotype was counted a few times. The antigen remains undetermined. TCRdb re-called the 5' RACE reads with MiXCR, one entry per CDR3 protein. The sample lists about 40,000 distinct CDR3 sequences; roughly 6% were seen once. This receptor was obtained from an adult who was a healthcare worker with PCR-confirmed SARS-CoV-2 infection or an uninfected control (not recorded which). The sample consisted of whole blood, taken at baseline.

In DNA, the CDR3 is TGTGCCAGTAGTACCTCGTCCGGGACAGGGAACAATCGAGGCTACACCTTC. Translating gives CASSTSSGTGNNRGYTF. The J gene is TRBJ1-2, the V gene TRBV19, with 9 positions matching TRBD1. Looked up from germline, CDR1 is LNHDA and CDR2 is SQIVND (reference sequence). V dropped 4 bases and J dropped 8; count of bases not matched to a gene: 17. This CDR3 region has 17 residues.